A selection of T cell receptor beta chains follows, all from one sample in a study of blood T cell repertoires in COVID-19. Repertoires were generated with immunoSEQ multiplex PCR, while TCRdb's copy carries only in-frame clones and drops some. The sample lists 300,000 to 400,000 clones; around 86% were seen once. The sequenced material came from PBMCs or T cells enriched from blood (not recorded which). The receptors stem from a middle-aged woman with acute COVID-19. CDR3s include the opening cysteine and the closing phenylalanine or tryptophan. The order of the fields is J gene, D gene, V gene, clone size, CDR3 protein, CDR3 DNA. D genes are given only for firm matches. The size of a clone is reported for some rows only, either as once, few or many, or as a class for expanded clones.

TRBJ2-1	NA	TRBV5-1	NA	CASSLGGGEGVYNEQFF	TGCGCCAGCAGCTTGGGTGGCGGAGAAGGCGTCTACAATGAGCAGTTCTTC
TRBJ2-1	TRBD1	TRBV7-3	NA	CASSKTGTETLSYNEQFF	TGTGCCAGCAGCAAAACCGGGACAGAAACCCTCTCCTACAATGAGCAGTTCTTC
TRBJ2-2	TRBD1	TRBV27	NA	CASSQQGRNGELFF	TGTGCCAGCAGCCAACAGGGGCGGAACGGGGAGCTGTTTTTT
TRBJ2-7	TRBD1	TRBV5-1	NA	CASSRGQGASNEQYF	TGCGCCAGCAGCCGGGGACAGGGGGCAAGTAACGAGCAGTACTTC
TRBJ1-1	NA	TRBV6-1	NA	CASSEVGGDTEAFF	TGTGCCAGCAGTGAAGTCGGGGGAGACACTGAAGCTTTCTTT
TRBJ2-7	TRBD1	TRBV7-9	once	CASSLVRGRYANEQYF	TGTGCCAGCAGCTTAGTAAGGGGGCGCTACGCTAACGAGCAGTACTTC
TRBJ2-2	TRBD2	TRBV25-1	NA	CASSELAGGPPTGELFF	TGTGCCAGCAGTGAACTAGCGGGAGGGCCTCCCACCGGGGAGCTGTTTTTT
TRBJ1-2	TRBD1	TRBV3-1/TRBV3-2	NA	CASSPPSYRGQTYGYTF	TGTGCCAGCAGCCCGCCAAGTTACAGGGGGCAGACCTATGGCTACACCTTC
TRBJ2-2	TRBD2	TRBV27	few	CASSLKLAGGHTGELFF	TGTGCCAGCAGTCTCAAACTAGCGGGAGGGCACACCGGGGAGCTGTTTTTT
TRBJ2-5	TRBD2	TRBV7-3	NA	CASSPTSGGQTQYF	TGTGCCAGCAGCCCTACTAGCGGGGGACAGACCCAGTACTTC
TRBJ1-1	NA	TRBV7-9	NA	CASQQGTEAFF	TGTGCCAGCCAGCAGGGGACTGAAGCTTTCTTT
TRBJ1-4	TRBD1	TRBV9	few	CASSVGTGYNEKLFF	TGTGCCAGCAGCGTGGGGACAGGGTATAATGAAAAACTGTTTTTT
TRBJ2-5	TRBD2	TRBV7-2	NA	CASSWTSGVQETQYF	TGTGCCAGCAGCTGGACTAGCGGGGTCCAAGAGACCCAGTACTTC
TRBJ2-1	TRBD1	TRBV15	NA	CATSRDQRTGGNEQFF	TGTGCCACCAGCAGAGATCAGAGGACAGGGGGCAATGAGCAGTTCTTC
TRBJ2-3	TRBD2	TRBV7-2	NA	CASSLNGLAGGLIDTQYF	TGTGCCAGCAGCTTAAACGGACTAGCGGGGGGGCTGATAGATACGCAGTATTTT
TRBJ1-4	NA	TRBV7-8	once	CASSFRTTNEKLFF	TGTGCCAGCAGCTTCAGGACAACTAATGAAAAACTGTTTTTT